This entry lists 8 T cell receptor beta chains sequenced from one sample in a study of T-cell memory formation after mild COVID-19. TCRdb ran MiXCR on the 5' RACE reads and lists one entry per CDR3 protein. The data show around 260,000 distinct CDR3 sequences, about 17% seen once. Material for sequencing was PBMCs or a T cell subset sorted from them (not recorded which). The source of these receptors is a man in his late teens or twenties who had mild COVID-19 (a few samples of this study predate the infection). Cell type and time point are not known.

This clonotype was seen at least ten times. The chain couples TRBV7-2 to TRBJ2-6; D is uncertain. CDR3 length equals 16 residues. The V gene lost 7 bases and the J gene lost 0 bases, with 13 bases spanning the gap. Germline V gives CDR1 SGHTA, CDR2 FQGNSA. The CDR3 DNA reads as TGTGCCAGCACCCCGCAGTCGGCCTCTGGGGCCAACGTCCTGACTTTC. Its protein product is CASTPQSASGANVLTF.

This clonotype was counted at least ten times. The chain employs TRBV5-1 and TRBJ2-3; maybe TRBD2 (6 bases). Germline CDR1 is SGHRS and CDR2 is YFSETQ. This CDR3 comprises 15 residues. Trimming took off 4 bases at V and 0 bases at J, with 12 bases between the two ends. The CDR3 spells CASSPQTRSTDTQYF. CDR3 DNA: TGCGCCAGCAGCCCCCAGACTAGAAGCACAGATACGCAGTATTTT.

The chain uses TRBV6-2 or TRBV6-3 and TRBJ1-1; D uncertain. The CDR3 consists of 14 residues. V lost 8 bases and J lost 4, with 17 bases in between. Germline CDR1 is MNHEY and CDR2 is SVGEGT. In DNA, the CDR3 is TGTGCCAGCGCCCGAGGTCAGGTCGGCACTGAAGCTTTCTTT. It yields the protein CASARGQVGTEAFF.

In DNA, the CDR3 is TGTGCCAGCAGTCATTACGAGCAGTACGTC. This codes for CASSHYEQYV. This chain links TRBV6-2 or TRBV6-3 with TRBJ2-7; D is unresolved. The V gene lost 5 bases and the J gene lost 4 bases, with 3 bases spanning the gap. CDR3 length: 10 residues. Germline V gene data show CDR1 as MNHEY and CDR2 as SVGEGT.

In this sample, this clonotype turned up a few times. The chain couples TRBV5-1 to TRBJ1-1, with no clear D. With 7 bases removed from V and 0 bases from J, the gap between germline ends came to 13 bases. The CDR3 spans 14 residues. Germline CDR1 and CDR2: SGHRS and YFSETQ. The DNA of the CDR3 is TGCGCCAGCGGTCGCGGGGAGATGAACACTGAAGCTTTCTTT. Translated, it gives CASGRGEMNTEAFF.

This clonotype was detected a few times. The chain joins TRBV11-2 to TRBJ2-7; D may be TRBD1 (6 bases). Germline V CDR1 and CDR2: SGHAT, FQNNGV. The CDR3 has 14 amino acids. V gave up 2 bases and J gave up 6 bases, with 14 bases separating them. The CDR3 sequence is CASSLQGTTREQYV. The CDR3 DNA is TGTGCCAGCAGCTTACAAGGGACAACGCGCGAGCAGTACGTC.

This clonotype was found many times. The V and J genes are TRBV5-1 and TRBJ2-3; tentative D call: TRBD2 (5 bases). The CDR3 has 15 residues. Trimming shortened V by 4 bases and J by 0 bases, and 12 bases separated the two germline ends. Germline CDR1 reads SGHRS; CDR2 reads YFSETQ. The CDR3, as DNA: TGCGCCAGCAGCATGAGAGGGTTGAGCACAGATACGCAGTATTTT. It specifies CASSMRGLSTDTQYF.

This clonotype came up a few times. The chain joins TRBV4-2 to TRBJ2-3, with 8 bases matching TRBD2. From germline, CDR1 is LGHNA and CDR2 YNFKEQ. The V segment lost 1 base and the J segment 2 bases; nucleotides outside the gene matches: 5. The CDR3 extends over 16 amino acids. DNA of the CDR3: TGTGCCAGCAGCCAAGTTAGCGGGGAGTCCACAGATACGCAGTATTTT. This encodes CASSQVSGESTDTQYF.